This TCR beta chain was captured in a study of blood T cell repertoires in COVID-19. Turning to the study itself: COVID-19 samples collected from the United States, Italy and Spain covered acute and convalescent phases. Nucleic acid was either cDNA or gDNA, and it came from T cells, B-cell-depleted T cells, or PBMCs.

The CDR3 is made up of 15 amino acids. CDR1 is SGHTA and CDR2 is FQGNSA in the germline V gene. The ends were cut back, 3 bases at V and 3 bases at J, with 13 bases in the middle. Clones were sequenced by immunoSEQ multiplex PCR, and TCRdb holds only the in-frame ones, with some missing. The data show about 200,000 clones, around 85% seen once. The V gene is TRBV7-2, the J gene TRBJ2-3, with D possibly matching TRBD2 (6 bases). The sequencing input was peripheral blood. The sequence was collected from a man in his forties or fifties with acute or convalescent COVID-19. CDR3 coding DNA: TGTGCCAGCAGCTTCGCCGGGACTTTTACAGATACGCAGTATTTT. The encoded protein is CASSFAGTFTDTQYF.